The T cell receptor beta chain under discussion was sequenced for a study of CXCR3-negative and CXCR3-positive naive CD8 T cells. Identification of naive CD8+ T cells rested on CD45RO-CCR7+CD27+CD95- status. All TRB cDNA libraries came from 5' RACE performed with UMI labels. TCRdb re-analyzed the 5' RACE reads; it lists each CDR3 protein once, without DNA. The sample shows roughly 99,000 distinct CDR3 sequences, and around 1% sits with its ten largest clones. Germline V lookup: CDR1 DFQATT, CDR2 SNEGSKA (reference sequence). The CDR3 length is 11 residues. As for this clonotype: No antigen is known for it.

Study outcomes and limitations: CXCR3-positive naive cells had more hydrophobic TRB CDR3s than CXCR3-negative naive cells.

The TCR comes from a human donor in good health. Some clones in this sample may be carry-over from other donors' samples. The chain couples TRBV20-1 to TRBJ1-1; TCRdb gives TRBD1 as the D gene, but with no DNA this cannot be confirmed. Sequenced: naive CXCR3+ CD8+ T cells from blood. Subset specified: CD45RO-CCR7+CD27+CD95- naive CD8+ T cells expressing CXCR3 (TNR3+). This CDR3 is CSAPIQGAAFF.